This is a list of T cell receptor beta chains from one sample in a study of blood T cell repertoires in COVID-19. Data came from immunoSEQ multiplex PCR; TCRdb stores just in-frame clones and leaves some out. This table has roughly 330,000 clones, 87% appearing once. The material sequenced was peripheral blood. These receptors were obtained from a man aged 25 to 40 with COVID-19, enrolled during active disease. Each CDR3 is given with its conserved first and last residue. A D gene is named only where the DNA matches it firmly. Clone size is stated in some rows and not others, as once, few, many or a class when expanded.

j_call clone_size d_call v_call cdr3_nt cdr3_aa
TRBJ1-2 few TRBD1 TRBV7-9 TGTGCCAGCAGGTCTGACAGGGGGCGAGTCTATGGCTACACCTTC CASRSDRGRVYGYTF
TRBJ1-3 - TRBD1 TRBV10-1 TGCGCCAGCAGTTCTTTCGACAGGGACGAGGACACCATATATTTT CASSSFDRDEDTIYF
TRBJ2-4 - TRBD1 TRBV6-5 TGTGCCAGCAGTTCCACAGGGGGCGCAGCAAACATTCAGTACTTC CASSSTGGAANIQYF
TRBJ2-1 - - TRBV28 TGTGCCAGCAGTTTAATACAGGCTTCCTACAATGAGCAGTTCTTC CASSLIQASYNEQFF
TRBJ1-2 - TRBD1 TRBV28 TGTGCCAGCAGTTCCGGACAGGGGGCCTATGGCTACACCTTC CASSSGQGAYGYTF
TRBJ2-1 - TRBD2 TRBV7-9 TGTGCCAGCAGCCCGACTAGCGCCTTCTTCAATGAGCAGTTCTTC CASSPTSAFFNEQFF
TRBJ2-2 few TRBD1 TRBV27 TGTGCCAGCAGTCTAGGACAGGGGCGGTTAAGCGGGGAGCTGTTTTTT CASSLGQGRLSGELFF
TRBJ1-1 - TRBD1 TRBV5-4 TGTGCCAGCAGCTGGGACAGGGGGAACACTGAAGCTTTCTTT CASSWDRGNTEAFF
TRBJ2-7 - TRBD1 TRBV6-2/TRBV6-3 TGTGCCAGCAGTTACCGGACAGGAAACTACGAGCAGTACTTC CASSYRTGNYEQYF
TRBJ2-5 few TRBD2 TRBV7-6 TGTGCCAGCAGTCTAGCGGGGGGAGGTGGAGAGACCCAGTACTTC CASSLAGGGGETQYF
TRBJ2-7 few TRBD1 TRBV28 TGTGCCAGCAGTCCTCCGGGACAGGGGGCCGAGCAGTACTTC CASSPPGQGAEQYF
TRBJ2-3 once TRBD2 TRBV24-1 TGTGCCACCAGTGAGGCCCAGCGGGGAACGCAGTATTTT CATSEAQRGTQYF
TRBJ1-2 few TRBD1 TRBV11-1 TGTGCCAGCAGCTTAAGCCGGGACAGGCCCTATGGCTACACCTTC CASSLSRDRPYGYTF
TRBJ2-1 - TRBD2 TRBV2 TGTGCCAGCAAGTTGAGCGGGAGCTCCTACAATGAGCAGTTCTTC CASKLSGSSYNEQFF
TRBJ2-1 - TRBD1 TRBV3-1/TRBV3-2 TGTGCCAGCGGACACAGGGGAAATGAGCAGTTCTTC CASGHRGNEQFF
TRBJ2-2 - TRBD2 TRBV30 TGTGCCTGGACCGGACTAGCGGGAGTCGTAGCCGGGGAGCTGTTTTTT CAWTGLAGVVAGELFF
TRBJ2-5 - TRBD2 TRBV20-1 TGCAGTGTTGGGGGGGTGGAGACCCAGTACTTC CSVGGVETQYF
TRBJ1-5 - - TRBV6-5 TGTGCCAGCAGTTCGCACAGGGTAGTTCAGCCCCAGCATTTT CASSSHRVVQPQHF
TRBJ1-5 - - TRBV24-1 TGTGCCACCAGTGAGGTGGGAAGAGGGCCCAATCAGCCCCAGCATTTT CATSEVGRGPNQPQHF
TRBJ2-1 few - TRBV7-2 TGTGCCAGCAGCTTAGTAAGGGGCAATGAGCAGTTCTTC CASSLVRGNEQFF
TRBJ2-7 - - TRBV21-1 TGTGCCAGCAGCCCTATGAGAAGCTACGAGCAGTACTTC CASSPMRSYEQYF
TRBJ1-2 - - TRBV19 TGTGCCAGTAGTGTCAGGGTTGACTATGGCTACACCTTC CASSVRVDYGYTF
TRBJ2-1 - TRBD2 TRBV4-3 TGCGCCAGCAGCCAAGGTCTCTGGGGACTAGCGGGAGCCAGTGAGCAGTTCTTC CASSQGLWGLAGASEQFF
TRBJ1-2 - - TRBV28 TGTGCCAGCAGTTTCCCCCCCCGTCCGACAGGCGGAATTAGCTACACCTTC CASSFPPRPTGGISYTF
TRBJ1-1 - - TRBV12-3/TRBV12-4 TGTGCCAGCAGTTTCGGGGGGAACACTGAAGCTTTCTTT CASSFGGNTEAFF
TRBJ1-2 - - TRBV10-3 TGTGCCATCAGCCGCCCTGAGGGAGCCAGCTATGGCTACACCTTC CAISRPEGASYGYTF
TRBJ1-6 - - TRBV2 TGTGCCAGCCGTCGGACAGAGAATTCACCCCTCCACTTT CASRRTENSPLHF
TRBJ2-1 - - TRBV5-1 TGCGCCAGCAGCTTCGGGGGATATGCCGGTGAGCAGTTCTTC CASSFGGYAGEQFF
TRBJ2-5 - - TRBV19 TGTGCCAGTAGTACATACCCGGACAGCCGCCAGTGGACCCAGTACTTC CASSTYPDSRQWTQYF
TRBJ1-2 once - TRBV9 TGTGCCAGCAGCGCTGGGACAAACACTAACTATGGCTACACCTTC CASSAGTNTNYGYTF
TRBJ2-1 once TRBD2 TRBV12-5 TGTGCTAGTGGTTTGGGAGCGGGGGGGCGTTTCTTC CASGLGAGGRFF
TRBJ1-5 - - TRBV19 TGTGCCAGTACCCGTGACAGCGATAGCAATCAGCCCCAGCATTTT CASTRDSDSNQPQHF
TRBJ2-7 - - TRBV7-8 TGTGCCAGCAGCTTAGGACTGCGCTCCTACGAGCAGTACTTC CASSLGLRSYEQYF
TRBJ2-7 - - TRBV7-2 TGTGCCAGCAGCTTAGGGGTGGCGGCCTACGAGCAGTACTTC CASSLGVAAYEQYF
TRBJ1-1 - - TRBV4-2 TGTGCCAGCAGCCAACAAACAGGGAGCACTGAAGCTTTCTTT CASSQQTGSTEAFF
TRBJ2-3 - TRBD1 TRBV11-2 TGTGCCAGCAGCTTGGGACAGGGGATAGGCGCAGATACGCAGTATTTT CASSLGQGIGADTQYF
TRBJ2-1 - - TRBV19 TGTGCCAGTAGTATAATGGTGGGTAGCGGATACAATGAGCAGTTCTTC CASSIMVGSGYNEQFF
TRBJ2-6 - TRBD1 TRBV7-9 TGTGCCAGCAGGCCCGGGACAGGGACTGGGGCCAACGTCCTGACTTTC CASRPGTGTGANVLTF
TRBJ2-1 - TRBD1 TRBV6-2/TRBV6-3 TGTGCCAGCAGTTACTCGAGAACAGGGGTCATACAATTAGGATACAATGAGCAGTTCTTC CASSYSRTGVIQLGYNEQFF
TRBJ2-7 - TRBD1 TRBV27 TGTGCCAGCAGCTCGGGACAGGGGGCAGTAACGTACGAGCAGTACTTC CASSSGQGAVTYEQYF
TRBJ2-1 - TRBD2 TRBV7-2 TGTGCCAGCAGCTTAGAACTAGCGGAGAATGAGCAGTTCTTC CASSLELAENEQFF
TRBJ2-7 once TRBD2 TRBV5-6 TGTGCCAGCAGCAATATTGGGACTAGCGGGAGCTACGAGCAGTACTTC CASSNIGTSGSYEQYF
TRBJ2-1 - TRBD2 TRBV24-1 TGTGCCACCAGTGCCCTCGCTAGCGGCACCTACAATGAGCAGTTCTTC CATSALASGTYNEQFF
TRBJ2-2 - - TRBV4-2 TGTGCCAGCAGCCAAGTGGATAAGGGGTACACCGGGGAGCTGTTTTTT CASSQVDKGYTGELFF
TRBJ1-3 - TRBD1 TRBV28 TGTGCCAGCAGCCTTACAGGGGCTGGAAACACCATATATTTT CASSLTGAGNTIYF
TRBJ1-3 - TRBD1 TRBV25-1 TGTGCCAGCCGGGACAGATACTCTGGAAACACCATATATTTT CASRDRYSGNTIYF
TRBJ1-2 - - TRBV27 TGTGCCAGCAGTGAGTCCGGGGACACGAACTATGGCTACACCTTC CASSESGDTNYGYTF
TRBJ1-1 - - TRBV5-6 TGTGCCAGCAGCCATAAACCCGACAGCAACACTGAAGCTTTCTTT CASSHKPDSNTEAFF
TRBJ2-7 - TRBD2 TRBV29-1 TGCAGCGTTCCAGCGGGAGCCTACGAGCAGTACTTC CSVPAGAYEQYF